Below, 13 T cell receptor beta chains from the same sample are listed, as sequenced in a study of PD-1 and CTLA-4 blockade in melanoma. The method was immunoSEQ multiplex PCR; TCRdb's version includes in-frame clones alone and lacks a portion of them. The data show some 11,000 clones, with roughly four fifths seen just once and around a third held by the top ten. The starting material was CD8+ T cells from peripheral blood, obtained from a patient given anti-PD-1 treatment. The receptors shown here come from a human donor with melanoma.

This rearrangement joins TRBV4-3 to TRBJ1-6, with D unresolved. There are 15 residues in the CDR3. V was trimmed by 0 bases and J by 9 bases, leaving 12 bases between them. CDR1 and CDR2 (germline): LGHNA, YSLEER. The CDR3 region is CASSQDGPIVSPLHF. In nucleotides, the CDR3 is TGCGCCAGCAGCCAAGATGGTCCGATAGTTTCACCCCTCCACTTT.

This sequence joins TRBV25-1 and TRBJ2-6; D gene unclear. Deletions cut 1 base from V and 4 bases from J, with 17 bases between. The CDR3 loop spans 18 amino acids. CDR1 is MGHDK, CDR2 SYGVNS, per germline. As DNA, the CDR3 is TGTGCCAGCAGTGAATCCCACTCGGTCTTTGACGGGGCCAACGTCCTGACTTTC. As protein: CASSESHSVFDGANVLTF.

This chain joins TRBV6-2 or TRBV6-3 and TRBJ1-1; the D gene is possibly TRBD1 (5 bases). Trimming cost V 6 bases and J 0 bases, with 17 bases left between them. In germline, CDR1 is MNHEY, CDR2 SVGEGT. CDR3 length: 16 amino acids. The DNA for the CDR3 is TGTGCCAGCAGCTTACTTTTCGGACATATGAACACTGAAGCTTTCTTT. Its translation is CASSLLFGHMNTEAFF.

The chain links TRBV19 to TRBJ1-5; D is uncertain. Germline CDR1 is LNHDA and CDR2 is SQIVND (reference sequence). CDR3 size: 14 residues. Deletions cut 7 bases from V and 6 bases from J, with 16 bases between. The CDR3 sequence: CASTSGSSFQPQHF. The CDR3 region has the DNA TGTGCCAGTACCTCCGGGAGTTCGTTTCAGCCCCAGCATTTT.

The chain recombines TRBV19 with TRBJ2-1; no definite D call. This CDR3 region has 14 residues. The germline gives CDR1 LNHDA, CDR2 SQIVND (reference sequence). V was clipped by 3 bases and J by 4 bases, with 10 bases between them. The chain's CDR3 is CASSITQRYNEQFF. The CDR3 DNA reads TGTGCCAGTAGTATTACGCAGAGATACAATGAGCAGTTCTTC.

The genes are TRBV3-1 (or the pseudogene TRBV3-2) and TRBJ2-1, with TRBD2 matching over 11 bases. Germline V gene lookup returns CDR1 LGHDT and CDR2 YNNKEL (reference sequence). This CDR3 spans 16 amino acids. After removal of 2 bases from V and 9 bases from J, the junction contained 9 bases not matched to a gene. CDR3 DNA sequence: TGTGCCAGCAGCCAAACGGTAGCGGGAGGGCCGATTGAGCAGTTCTTC. Amino acids: CASSQTVAGGPIEQFF.

This chain uses TRBV5-6 with TRBJ2-3; weak D call: TRBD2 (6 bases). CDR1 SGHDT and CDR2 YYEEEE come from the germline V gene. V was cut by 4 bases and J by 0 bases, with 15 bases left in between. This CDR3 has 16 amino acids. CDR3 region: CASSEGLEKSTDTQYF. The CDR3 nucleotides read TGTGCCAGCAGCGAGGGACTTGAGAAAAGCACAGATACGCAGTATTTT.

The CDR3, as DNA: TGTGCCAGCTTCTCAGGGGGCAATACGCAGTATTTT. Residues: CASFSGGNTQYF. This chain connects TRBV27 to TRBJ2-3; 8 bases fit TRBD1. The junction had 5 bases not matched to a gene; V was cut back by 8 bases and J by 7 bases. The CDR3 spans 12 residues. Germline CDR1 is MNHEY and CDR2 is SMNVEV (reference sequence).

This chain joins TRBV27 and TRBJ2-7; 8 positions match TRBD2. Germline V lookup: CDR1 MNHEY, CDR2 SMNVEV (reference sequence). This CDR3 spans 14 amino acids. Trimming removed 3 bases from V and 6 bases from J; junction bases left unmatched: 7. The CDR3 spells CASSFSGEIGEQYF. In DNA form, the CDR3 reads TGTGCCAGCAGTTTTAGCGGGGAGATTGGCGAGCAGTACTTC.

The rearrangement joins TRBV7-8 to TRBJ2-1; D call uncertain. Between the trimmed V and J ends, which lost 1 base and 8 bases, there was a span of 6 bases. CDR3 length: 12 amino acids. Germline V gene sequence: CDR1 SGHVS, CDR2 FQNEAQ. CDR3 sequence reads: CASSLGPYEQFF. CDR3 DNA: TGTGCCAGCAGCTTAGGTCCGTATGAGCAGTTCTTC.

This chain joins TRBV11-3 and TRBJ2-1; TRBD2 agrees at 8 bases. The length of the CDR3 is 16 residues. From germline, CDR1 is SGHNT and CDR2 YENEEA. The trim removed 2 bases at V and 8 bases at J, leaving 11 bases unmatched. This CDR3 is CASSLRTSYPNYEQFF. CDR3 nucleotides: TGTGCCAGCAGCTTAAGGACTAGCTATCCTAATTATGAGCAGTTCTTC. The full variable domain, rest sourced from reference TRBV11-3 and TRBJ2-1, is EAGVVQSPRYKIIEKKQPVAFWCNPISGHNTLYWYLQNLGQGPELLIRYENEEAVDDSQLPKDRFSAERLKGVDSTLKIQPAELGDSAVYLCASSLRTSYPNYEQFFGPGTRLTVL.

This chain uses TRBV7-9 with TRBJ1-6; D call uncertain. The germline V and J ends were trimmed by 1 base and 14 bases, with 12 bases remaining between them. The germline CDR1 and CDR2 sequences are SEHNR and FQNEAQ (reference sequence). The CDR3 loop spans 13 amino acids. CDR3 in amino acids: CASSLGPPETLHF. The CDR3 DNA is TGTGCCAGCAGCTTAGGTCCCCCAGAAACCCTCCACTTT.

The rearrangement links TRBV4-3 to TRBJ1-2; D is perhaps TRBD1 (5 bases). This CDR3 is 15 amino acids long. CDR1 and CDR2 (germline): LGHNA, YSLEER. The V gene lost 0 bases and the J gene lost 8 bases, with 16 bases spanning the gap. CDR3 amino acids: CASSQDRDGSGGYTF. The DNA of the CDR3 is TGCGCCAGCAGCCAAGACCGGGACGGCTCAGGGGGCTACACCTTC.